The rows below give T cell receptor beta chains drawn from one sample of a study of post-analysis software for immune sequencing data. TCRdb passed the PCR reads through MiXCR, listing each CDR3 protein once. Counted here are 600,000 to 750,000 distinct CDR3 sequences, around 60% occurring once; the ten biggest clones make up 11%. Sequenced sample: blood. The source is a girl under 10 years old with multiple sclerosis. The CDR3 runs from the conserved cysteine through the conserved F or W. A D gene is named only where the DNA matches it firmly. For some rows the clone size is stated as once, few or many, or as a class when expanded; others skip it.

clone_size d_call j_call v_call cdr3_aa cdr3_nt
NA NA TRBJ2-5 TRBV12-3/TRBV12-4 CASTPVAGQSQETQYF TGTGCCAGCACCCCAGTGGCGGGACAGAGCCAAGAGACCCAGTACTTC
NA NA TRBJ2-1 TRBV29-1 CSVEDPGNNEQFF TGCAGCGTTGAAGATCCGGGGAACAATGAGCAGTTCTTC
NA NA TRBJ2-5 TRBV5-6 CASGTPGNMYQETQYF TGTGCCAGCGGGACTCCAGGGAACATGTACCAAGAGACCCAGTACTTC
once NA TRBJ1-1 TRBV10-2 CASSALRGGTEAFF TGCGCCAGCAGCGCACTCAGGGGCGGTACTGAAGCTTTCTTT
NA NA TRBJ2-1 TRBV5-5 CASSLDGGGVGYEQFF TGTGCCAGCAGCTTGGACGGGGGCGGGGTCGGCTATGAGCAGTTCTTC
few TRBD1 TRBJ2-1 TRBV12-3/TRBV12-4 CASGGYGTGSGNEQFF TGTGCCAGCGGGGGCTACGGGACAGGGAGTGGCAATGAGCAGTTCTTC
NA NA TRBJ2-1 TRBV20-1 CSARKAISYNEQFF TGCAGTGCTAGAAAAGCGATCTCCTACAATGAGCAGTTCTTC
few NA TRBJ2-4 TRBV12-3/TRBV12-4 CAITTGPSRGIQYF TGTGCCATTACGACAGGCCCCTCTCGGGGCATTCAGTACTTC
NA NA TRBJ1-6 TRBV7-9 CASSISGERAPLHF TGTGCCAGCAGCATCTCGGGCGAGAGGGCACCCCTCCACTTT
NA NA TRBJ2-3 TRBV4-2 CASSQEEDRADTQYF TGTGCCAGCAGCCAAGAAGAGGACAGAGCAGATACGCAGTATTTT
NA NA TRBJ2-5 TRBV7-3 CASGSRGRETQYF TGTGCCAGCGGCTCCAGGGGGAGGGAGACCCAGTACTTC
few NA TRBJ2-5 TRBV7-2 CASSLAQGTPQETQYF TGTGCCAGCAGCTTAGCGCAGGGGACACCCCAAGAGACCCAGTACTTC
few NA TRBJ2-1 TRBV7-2 CASSFVHNEQFF TGTGCCAGCAGCTTTGTACACAATGAGCAGTTCTTC
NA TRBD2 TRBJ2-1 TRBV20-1 CSASGTLADLSSYNEQFF TGCAGTGCGTCGGGTACGCTAGCGGACTTGAGCTCCTACAATGAGCAGTTCTTC
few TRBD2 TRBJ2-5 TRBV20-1 CSASGLAGETQYF TGCAGTGCTAGCGGACTAGCGGGGGAGACCCAGTACTTC
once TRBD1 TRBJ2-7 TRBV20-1 CSASYRTGFLYEQYF TGCAGTGCTAGTTACAGGACAGGGTTCCTTTACGAGCAGTACTTC
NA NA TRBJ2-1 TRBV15 CATSMRLGTEQFF TGTGCCACCAGCATGCGGTTGGGGACTGAGCAGTTCTTC
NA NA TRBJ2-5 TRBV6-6 CASSYVDLQGYQETQYF TGTGCCAGCAGTTACGTCGACCTGCAGGGGTACCAAGAGACCCAGTACTTC
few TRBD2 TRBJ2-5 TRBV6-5 CASNGGGEQETQYF TGTGCCAGCAATGGCGGGGGGGAACAAGAGACCCAGTACTTC
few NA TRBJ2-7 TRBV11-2 CASSLDQWQYF TGTGCCAGCAGCTTAGACCAGTGGCAGTACTTC
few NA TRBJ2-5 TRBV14 CATAAQETQYF TGTGCCACCGCAGCTCAAGAGACCCAGTACTTC
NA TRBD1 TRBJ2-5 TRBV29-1 CSAGQAKETQYF TGCAGCGCCGGACAGGCGAAAGAGACCCAGTACTTC
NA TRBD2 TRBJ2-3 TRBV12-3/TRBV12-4 CASSPNLGGGTDTQYF TGTGCCAGCAGTCCCAACCTGGGCGGGGGGACAGATACGCAGTATTTT
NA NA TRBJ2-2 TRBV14 CASSQVPGDFTGELFF TGTGCCAGCAGCCAAGTGCCCGGAGACTTCACCGGGGAGCTGTTTTTT
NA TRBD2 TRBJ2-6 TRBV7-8 CASSPRESGANVLTF TGTGCCAGCAGCCCGCGGGAGTCTGGGGCCAACGTCCTGACTTTC
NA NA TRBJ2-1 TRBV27 CASSFRDLGGNEQFF TGTGCCAGCAGTTTCCGGGACCTAGGGGGCAATGAGCAGTTCTTC
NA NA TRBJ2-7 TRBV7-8 CASSPGYYEQYF TGTGCCAGCAGCCCCGGGTATTACGAGCAGTACTTC
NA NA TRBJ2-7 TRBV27 CASGGLKTYEQYF TGTGCCAGTGGGGGGTTGAAGACCTACGAGCAGTACTTC
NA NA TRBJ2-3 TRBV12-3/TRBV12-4 CASSQRDRPGDTQYF TGTGCCAGCAGTCAGAGGGACCGCCCAGGAGATACGCAGTATTTT
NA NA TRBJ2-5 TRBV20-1 CSARDWRETQYF TGCAGTGCTAGAGATTGGAGAGAGACCCAGTACTTC
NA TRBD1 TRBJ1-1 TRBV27 CASSRQGAKGDTEAFF TGTGCCAGCTCCCGACAGGGGGCAAAGGGGGACACTGAAGCTTTCTTT
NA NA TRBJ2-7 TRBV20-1 CSASDLYEQYF TGCAGTGCGTCGGACCTGTACGAGCAGTACTTC
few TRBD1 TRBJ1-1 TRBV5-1 CASSRWTPGTESSEAFF TGCGCCAGCAGCCGCTGGACCCCCGGGACAGAGAGTAGTGAAGCTTTCTTT
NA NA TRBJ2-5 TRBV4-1 CASSQEPRTGSRAYGQYF TGCGCCAGCAGCCAAGAGCCCCGTACGGGATCAAGGGCTTACGGGCAGTACTTC
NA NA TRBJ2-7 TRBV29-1 CSVVQSYGQYF TGCAGCGTTGTACAATCATACGGGCAGTACTTC
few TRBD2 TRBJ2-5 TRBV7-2 CASSEAGETQETQYF TGTGCCAGCAGTGAAGCGGGAGAGACCCAAGAGACCCAGTACTTC
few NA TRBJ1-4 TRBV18 CASSRRQTTNEKLFF TGTGCCAGCTCTCGACGACAGACAACTAATGAAAAACTGTTTTTT
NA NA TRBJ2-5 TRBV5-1 CASSWRGVQETQYF TGCGCCAGCAGCTGGAGGGGGGTACAAGAGACCCAGTACTTC
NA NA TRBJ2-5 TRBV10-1 CASSAPGRETQYF TGCGCCAGCAGTGCCCCCGGTAGAGAGACCCAGTACTTC
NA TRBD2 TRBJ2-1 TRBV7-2 CASSLALLAGVYNEQFF TGTGCCAGCAGCTTAGCGCTCCTAGCGGGGGTCTACAATGAGCAGTTCTTC
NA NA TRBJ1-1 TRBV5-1 CASSLAPAGNTEAFF TGCGCCAGCAGCTTGGCCCCGGCAGGGAACACTGAAGCTTTCTTT
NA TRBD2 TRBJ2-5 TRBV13 CASSVVRGGLGETQYF TGTGCCAGCAGCGTAGTACGGGGGGGCCTTGGAGAGACCCAGTACTTC
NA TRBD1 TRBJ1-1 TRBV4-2 CASSPGRGPDTEAFF TGTGCCAGCAGCCCCGGGAGGGGGCCGGACACTGAAGCTTTCTTT
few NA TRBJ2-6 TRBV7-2 CASSLTPSGANVLTF TGTGCCAGCAGCTTAACCCCGTCTGGGGCCAACGTCCTGACTTTC
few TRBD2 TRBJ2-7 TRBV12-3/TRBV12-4 CASRSGASYEQYF TGTGCCAGCCGGAGCGGGGCAAGCTACGAGCAGTACTTC
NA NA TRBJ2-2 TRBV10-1 CTSRARSHTGELFF TGCACCAGCAGGGCGAGGAGTCACACCGGGGAGCTGTTTTTT
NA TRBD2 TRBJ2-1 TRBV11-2 CASRGTSGSNEQFF TGTGCCAGCAGAGGGACTAGCGGGAGCAATGAGCAGTTCTTC
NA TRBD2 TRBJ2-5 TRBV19 CASGTSGEETQYF TGTGCCAGTGGGACTAGCGGGGAAGAGACCCAGTACTTC
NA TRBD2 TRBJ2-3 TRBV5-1 CASTLSTSGSNPDTQYF TGCGCCAGCACCTTGTCGACTAGCGGGAGTAACCCAGATACGCAGTATTTT
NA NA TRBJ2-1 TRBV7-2 CASSSTDYNEQFF TGTGCCAGCAGCTCAACAGATTACAATGAGCAGTTCTTC
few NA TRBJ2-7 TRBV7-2 CASSLDRRGEQYF TGTGCCAGCAGCTTAGATCGCCGGGGCGAGCAGTACTTC
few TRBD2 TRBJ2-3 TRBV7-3 CASSSGTSGPTSDTQYF TGTGCCAGCAGCTCCGGGACTAGCGGGCCCACGTCAGATACGCAGTATTTT
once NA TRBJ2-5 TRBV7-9 CASSLAVGVTGTQYF TGTGCCAGCAGCTTAGCAGTGGGGGTTACCGGGACCCAGTACTTC
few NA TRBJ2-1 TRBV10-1 CATHGGLYNEQFF TGCGCCACCCACGGGGGGCTCTACAATGAGCAGTTCTTC
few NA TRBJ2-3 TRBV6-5 CASSYSGNPGVDTQYF TGTGCCAGCAGTTACTCAGGCAACCCGGGGGTGGATACGCAGTATTTT
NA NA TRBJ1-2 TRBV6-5 CASSSAPGRANYGYTF TGTGCCAGCAGTTCCGCCCCAGGGCGAGCTAACTATGGCTACACCTTC
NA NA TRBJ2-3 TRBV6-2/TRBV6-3 CASTPMYLTLTDTQYF TGTGCCAGCACCCCGATGTACCTGACCCTAACGGATACGCAGTATTTT